These 7 T cell receptor beta chains share one sample of origin, sequenced in a study of T cells in Graves' hyperthyroidism and ophthalmopathy (dated by TCRdb to between 2018 and 2020). The library was generated by multiplex PCR. The listed sequencing device is Illumina HiSeq 2000. TCR beta CDR3 regions were amplified from RNA transcripts. For the first round of RT-PCR on the TCR CDR3, the HTBI primer set was used together with the Qiagen OneStep RT-PCR kit. TCRdb ran its own pipeline on the public reads, namely fastp trimming at Q25 and MiXCR clone calling, and kept in-frame beta chains. One record per CDR3 amino acid sequence lists the most common genes and DNA. The sample data list approximately 690,000 distinct CDR3 sequences, and more than 12% of these were observed just once. Clones ranked in the top ten supply around 12% of the sample. Sequenced input: blood. All receptors derive from a woman between 50 and 59 years old with Graves' ophthalmopathy.

This clonotype was counted many times. The V call is TRBV28, the J call TRBJ2-7; D call uncertain. This CDR3 has 14 residues. Germline CDR1 reads MDHEN; CDR2 reads SYDVKM. V was clipped by 7 bases and J by 0 bases, with 13 bases between them. The CDR3 DNA reads as TGTGCCAGCAACGTAATACAGAGCTCCTACGAGCAGTACTTC. Translated: CASNVIQSSYEQYF.

Ten or more counts support this clonotype. The gene calls are TRBV9 and TRBJ1-1; D gene unclear. Germline assignment: CDR1 SGDLS and CDR2 YYNGEE. V lost 0 bases, J lost 1 base, and 10 bases lay in between. The CDR3 totals 15 residues. CDR3 region: CASSVEGQPNTEAFF. CDR3 nucleotide sequence: TGTGCCAGCAGCGTAGAAGGGCAGCCGAACACTGAAGCTTTCTTT.

V usage is TRBV5-1 and J usage is TRBJ1-4; D ambiguous. With 9 bases removed from V and 5 bases from J, the gap between germline ends came to 14 bases. The V gene's germline CDR1 is SGHRS and CDR2 YFSETQ. The CDR3 loop spans 13 amino acids. The CDR3 protein is CATAISWNEKLFF. For the CDR3, the DNA is TGCGCCACCGCGATAAGCTGGAATGAAAAACTGTTTTTT.

This clonotype was counted ten times or more. This chain connects TRBV5-1 to TRBJ2-5; D gene ambiguous. V was clipped by 0 bases and J by 2 bases, with 11 bases between them. This CDR3 spans 15 amino acids. Germline V gene lookup returns CDR1 SGHRS and CDR2 YFSETQ. The CDR3 loop is CASSLGRPIQETQYF. The CDR3 DNA is TGCGCCAGCAGCTTGGGACGGCCAATACAAGAGACCCAGTACTTC.

V and J are TRBV4-1 and TRBJ2-7, with D maybe TRBD2 (5 bases). Trimming left V 4 bases short and J 6 bases short, with 16 bases between. Germline lookup yields CDR1 MGHRA and CDR2 YSYEKL. This CDR3 has 14 residues. The CDR3 spells CASSPSEGDFEQYF. Here the CDR3 DNA reads TGCGCCAGCAGCCCAAGCGAGGGAGACTTCGAGCAGTACTTC.

The CDR3 loop is CASALGVNTEAFF. DNA of the CDR3: TGTGCCAGCGCCCTCGGGGTAAACACTGAAGCTTTCTTT. The chain couples TRBV18 to TRBJ1-1; no reliable D call. Germline values: CDR1 KGHSH, CDR2 LQKENI. The CDR3 is 13 amino acids. The V end lost 8 bases, the J end lost 2 bases, and 12 bases lay between the germline ends.

Ten or more counts support this clonotype. The CDR3 region is CASSFGLAPQLDEQFF. The CDR3 DNA follows: TGTGCCAGCAGCTTCGGACTAGCCCCCCAGTTGGATGAGCAGTTCTTC. The V call is TRBV7-2, the J call TRBJ2-1; the match to TRBD2 covers 8 bases. The trim removed 3 bases at V and 8 bases at J, leaving 12 bases unmatched. CDR1 is SGHTA, CDR2 FQGNSA, per germline. This CDR3 contains 16 residues.